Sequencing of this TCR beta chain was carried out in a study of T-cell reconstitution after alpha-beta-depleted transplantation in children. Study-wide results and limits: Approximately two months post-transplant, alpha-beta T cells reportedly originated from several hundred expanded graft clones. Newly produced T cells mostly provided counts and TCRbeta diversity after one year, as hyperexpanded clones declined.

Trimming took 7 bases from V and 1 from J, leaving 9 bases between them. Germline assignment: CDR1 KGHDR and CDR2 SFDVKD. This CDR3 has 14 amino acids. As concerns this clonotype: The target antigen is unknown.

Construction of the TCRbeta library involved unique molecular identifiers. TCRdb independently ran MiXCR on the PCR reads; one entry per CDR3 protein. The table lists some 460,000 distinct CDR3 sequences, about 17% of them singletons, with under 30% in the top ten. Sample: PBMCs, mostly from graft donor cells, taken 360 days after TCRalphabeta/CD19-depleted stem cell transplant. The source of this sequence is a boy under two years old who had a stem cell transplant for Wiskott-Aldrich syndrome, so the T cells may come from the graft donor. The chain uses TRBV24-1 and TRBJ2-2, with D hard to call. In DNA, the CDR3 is TGTGCCACCAGGACGGCGGTGAACACCGGGGAGCTGTTTTTT. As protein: CATRTAVNTGELFF.